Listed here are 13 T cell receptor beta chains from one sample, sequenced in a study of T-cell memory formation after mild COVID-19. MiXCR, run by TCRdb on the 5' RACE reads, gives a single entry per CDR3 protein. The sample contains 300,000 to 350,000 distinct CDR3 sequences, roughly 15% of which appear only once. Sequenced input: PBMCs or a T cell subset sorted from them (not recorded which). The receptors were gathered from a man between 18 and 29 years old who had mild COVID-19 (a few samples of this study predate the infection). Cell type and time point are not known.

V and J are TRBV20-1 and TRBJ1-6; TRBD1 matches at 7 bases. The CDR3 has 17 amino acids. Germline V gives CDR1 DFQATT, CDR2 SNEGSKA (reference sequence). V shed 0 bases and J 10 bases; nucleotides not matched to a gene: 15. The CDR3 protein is CSARDLNRGGVASPLHF. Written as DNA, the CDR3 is TGCAGTGCTAGAGACCTGAACAGGGGAGGGGTTGCGTCACCCCTCCACTTT.

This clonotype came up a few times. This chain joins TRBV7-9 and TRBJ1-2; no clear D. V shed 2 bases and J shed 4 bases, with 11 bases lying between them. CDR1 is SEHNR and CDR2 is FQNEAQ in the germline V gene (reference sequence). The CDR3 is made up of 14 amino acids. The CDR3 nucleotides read TGTGCCAGCAGCTTACATGCTGGGATCTATGGCTACACCTTC. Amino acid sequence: CASSLHAGIYGYTF. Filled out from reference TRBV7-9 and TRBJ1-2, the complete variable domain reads DTGVSQNPRHKITKRGQNVTFRCDPISEHNRLYWYRQTLGQGPEFLTYFQNEAQLEKSRLLSDRFSAERPKGSFSTLEIQRTEQGDSAMYLCASSLHAGIYGYTFGSGTRLTVV.

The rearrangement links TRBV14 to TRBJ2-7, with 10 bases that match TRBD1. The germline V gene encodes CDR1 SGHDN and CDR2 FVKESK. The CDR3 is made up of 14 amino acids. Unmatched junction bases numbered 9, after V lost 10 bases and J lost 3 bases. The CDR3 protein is CATQGDRGLYEQYF. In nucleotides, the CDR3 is TGTGCCACCCAGGGGGACAGGGGACTCTACGAGCAGTACTTC.

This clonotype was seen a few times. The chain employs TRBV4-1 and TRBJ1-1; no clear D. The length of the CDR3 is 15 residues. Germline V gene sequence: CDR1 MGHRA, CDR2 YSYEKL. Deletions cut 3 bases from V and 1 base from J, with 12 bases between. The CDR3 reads CASSHQGRKNTEAFF. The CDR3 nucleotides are TGCGCCAGCAGCCACCAAGGACGGAAGAACACTGAAGCTTTCTTT.

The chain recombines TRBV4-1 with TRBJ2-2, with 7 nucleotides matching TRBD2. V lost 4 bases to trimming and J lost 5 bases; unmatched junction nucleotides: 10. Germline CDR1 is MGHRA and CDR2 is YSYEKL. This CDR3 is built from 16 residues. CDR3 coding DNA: TGCGCCAGCAGCCTAAGGGGTCAGGGAGGGACCGGGGAGCTGTTTTTT. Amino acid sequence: CASSLRGQGGTGELFF.

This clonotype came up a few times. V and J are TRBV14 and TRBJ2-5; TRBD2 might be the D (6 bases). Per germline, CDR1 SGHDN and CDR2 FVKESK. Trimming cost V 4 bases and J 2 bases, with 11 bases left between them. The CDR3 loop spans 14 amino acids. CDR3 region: CASSPIAEQETQYF. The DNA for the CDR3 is TGTGCCAGCAGCCCAATAGCGGAGCAAGAGACCCAGTACTTC. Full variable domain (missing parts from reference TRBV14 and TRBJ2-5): EAGVTQFPSHSVIEKGQTVTLRCDPISGHDNLYWYRRVMGKEIKFLLHFVKESKQDESGMPNNRFLAERTGGTYSTLKVQPAELEDSGVYFCASSPIAEQETQYFGPGTRLLVL.

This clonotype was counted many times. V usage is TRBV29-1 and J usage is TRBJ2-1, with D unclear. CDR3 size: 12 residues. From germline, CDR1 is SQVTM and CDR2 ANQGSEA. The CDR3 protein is CSAEFRDNEQFF. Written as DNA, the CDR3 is TGCAGTGCCGAGTTCCGGGACAATGAGCAGTTCTTC.

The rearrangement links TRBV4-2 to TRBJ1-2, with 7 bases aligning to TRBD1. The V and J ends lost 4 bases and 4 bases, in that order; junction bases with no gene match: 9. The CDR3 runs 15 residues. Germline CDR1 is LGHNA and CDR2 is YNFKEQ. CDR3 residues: CASSRGGPGGYGYTF. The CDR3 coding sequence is TGTGCCAGCAGCCGCGGGGGGCCAGGGGGCTATGGCTACACCTTC.

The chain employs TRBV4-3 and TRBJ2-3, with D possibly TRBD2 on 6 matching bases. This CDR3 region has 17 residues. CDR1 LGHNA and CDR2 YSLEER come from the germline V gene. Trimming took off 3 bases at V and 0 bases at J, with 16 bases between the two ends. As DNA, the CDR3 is TGCGCCAGCAGCCAGCTGGGGGTCGGGACTAGCACAGATACGCAGTATTTT. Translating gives CASSQLGVGTSTDTQYF.

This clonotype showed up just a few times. The chain's CDR3 is CSARRAVNTEAFF. The DNA for the CDR3 is TGCAGTGCTCGTCGCGCAGTGAACACTGAAGCTTTCTTT. This chain uses TRBV20-1 with TRBJ1-1, with D hard to call. The CDR3 extends over 13 amino acids. In germline, CDR1 is DFQATT, CDR2 SNEGSKA (reference sequence). V shed 5 bases and J shed 0 bases, with 10 bases lying between them.

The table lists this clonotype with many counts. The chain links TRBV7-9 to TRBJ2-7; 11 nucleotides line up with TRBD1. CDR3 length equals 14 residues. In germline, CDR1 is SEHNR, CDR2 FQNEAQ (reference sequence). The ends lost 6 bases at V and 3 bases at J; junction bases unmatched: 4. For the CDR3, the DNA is TGTGCCAGCAGGCCCGGGACAGGGGGCTACGAGCAGTACTTC. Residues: CASRPGTGGYEQYF.

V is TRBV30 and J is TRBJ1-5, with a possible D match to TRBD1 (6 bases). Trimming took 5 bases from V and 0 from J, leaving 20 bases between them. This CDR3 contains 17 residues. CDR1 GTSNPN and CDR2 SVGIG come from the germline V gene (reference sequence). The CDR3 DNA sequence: TGTGCCTGGGACAGTAGCAGGGGCCCCTATAGCAATCAGCCCCAGCATTTT. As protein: CAWDSSRGPYSNQPQHF.

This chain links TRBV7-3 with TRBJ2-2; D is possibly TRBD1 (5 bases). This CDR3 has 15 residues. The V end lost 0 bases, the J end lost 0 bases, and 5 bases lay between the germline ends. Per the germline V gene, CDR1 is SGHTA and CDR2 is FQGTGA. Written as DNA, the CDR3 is TGTGCCAGCAGCTTAACCAGGGCGAACACCGGGGAGCTGTTTTTT. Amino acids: CASSLTRANTGELFF.